The 24 T cell receptor beta chains below come from one sample, sequenced in a study of response to subunit inactivated influenza vaccine. Each CDR3 protein is one row after TCRdb ran MiXCR on the RT-PCR reads. This sample has more than 700,000 distinct CDR3 sequences, with around 20% found just once. The input for sequencing was PBMCs from blood, taken more than 4 days after vaccination. The receptors were gathered from a man aged 45-60 years who received an inactivated influenza vaccine.

Here the CDR3 reads CASSQETSGTYNEQFF. DNA of the CDR3: TGTGCCAGCAGCCAAGAAACTAGCGGAACCTACAATGAGCAGTTCTTC. The chain uses TRBV4-2 and TRBJ2-1; TRBD2 matches 8 bases. Unmatched junction bases numbered 3, after V lost 0 bases and J lost 2 bases. CDR1 is LGHNA, CDR2 YNFKEQ, per germline. The CDR3 length is 16 residues.

A few counts support this clonotype. The rearrangement joins TRBV5-1 to TRBJ1-5; D gene uncertain. Germline V gene sequence: CDR1 SGHRS, CDR2 YFSETQ. The CDR3 contains 14 residues. V was pared by 4 bases and J by 5 bases, with 13 bases between. In DNA, the CDR3 is TGCGCCAGCAGCCCGGACGGAAACGATCAGCCCCAGCATTTT. Amino acid sequence: CASSPDGNDQPQHF. Using reference TRBV5-1 and TRBJ1-5 for the parts outside the CDR3, the full variable domain is KAGVTQTPRYLIKTRGQQVTLSCSPISGHRSVSWYQQTPGQGLQFLFEYFSETQRNKGNFPGRFSGRQFSNSRSEMNVSTLELGDSALYLCASSPDGNDQPQHFGDGTRLSIL.

This clonotype was recorded many times. The chain employs TRBV5-1 and TRBJ2-3; 8 bases are a match to TRBD2. The ends lost 3 bases at V and 6 bases at J; junction bases unmatched: 6. Germline loops: CDR1 SGHRS, CDR2 YFSETQ. The length of the CDR3 is 14 residues. For the CDR3, the DNA is TGCGCCAGCAGCTGGGCTAGCGGGCTGGATACGCAGTATTTT. Amino acid sequence: CASSWASGLDTQYF.

There are a few counts of this clonotype. V is TRBV3-1 and J is TRBJ2-5; 8 bases line up with TRBD2. The germline V gene encodes CDR1 LGHDT and CDR2 YNNKEL (reference sequence). This CDR3 contains 17 residues. The trim removed 3 bases at V and 4 bases at J, leaving 13 bases unmatched. The CDR3 DNA reads as TGTGCCAGCAGCCAGGCGGGACCAGGGACTAGACGAGAGACCCAGTACTTC. It is translated as CASSQAGPGTRRETQYF.

This clonotype appeared a few times. The chain combines TRBV29-1 with TRBJ1-1, with D tentatively TRBD1 (6 bases). This CDR3 comprises 14 residues. The ends were cut back, 5 bases at V and 1 base at J, with 14 bases in the middle. Germline CDR1 is SQVTM and CDR2 is ANQGSEA. The CDR3 DNA is TGCAGCGTTACCGGGACACTAAAGAACACTGAAGCTTTCTTT. Its translation is CSVTGTLKNTEAFF.

This clonotype was found once. The chain is built from TRBV7-3 and TRBJ2-7; D is ambiguous. The V end was cut by 5 bases, the J end by 1 base, with 12 bases between. Germline V lookup: CDR1 SGHTA, CDR2 FQGTGA. The CDR3 covers 14 residues. The CDR3 loop reads CASSKSPRSYEQYF. The CDR3 DNA sequence: TGTGCCAGCAGCAAATCCCCTCGTTCCTACGAGCAGTACTTC.

This chain uses TRBV12-3 or TRBV12-4 with TRBJ1-5; 7 positions agree with TRBD1. V was pared by 6 bases and J by 7 bases, with 9 bases of the junction left unmatched. This CDR3 comprises 14 residues. CDR3 coding DNA: TGTGCCAGCAGCACTGGGACAGCGAGGCAGCCCCAGCATTTT. This gives the protein CASSTGTARQPQHF.

This clonotype occurred a few times. The CDR3 spells CASRTPFAKNIQYF. The CDR3 region has the DNA TGTGCCAGCAGAACGCCGTTTGCCAAAAACATTCAGTACTTC. This chain links TRBV28 with TRBJ2-4; no clear D. This CDR3 is built from 14 residues. Trimming cost V 6 bases and J 1 base, with 10 bases left between them. The germline gives CDR1 MDHEN, CDR2 SYDVKM. The complete variable domain, with remaining parts taken from reference TRBV28 and TRBJ2-4, reads DVKVTQSSRYLVKRTGEKVFLECVQDMDHENMFWYRQDPGLGLRLIYFSYDVKMKEKGDIPEGYSVSREKKERFSLILESASTNQTSMYLCASRTPFAKNIQYFGAGTRLSVL.

The chain carries TRBV24-1 and TRBJ2-2; 8 nucleotides match TRBD2. CDR3 size: 15 residues. Germline lookup yields CDR1 KGHDR and CDR2 SFDVKD. V lost 6 bases, J lost 7 bases, and 9 bases stayed unmatched. CDR3 sequence (DNA): TGTGCCACCAGTCCCCGGGGGGGGCTATTCGGGGAGCTGTTTTTT. Translating gives CATSPRGGLFGELFF.

This clonotype was picked up a small number of times. J is TRBJ2-3 and V is TRBV7-9, with D maybe TRBD2 (6 bases). Trimming cost V 2 bases and J 0 bases, with 12 bases left between them. Germline values: CDR1 SEHNR, CDR2 FQNEAQ (reference sequence). There are 16 residues in the CDR3. CDR3 in amino acids: CASSLMPSASTDTQYF. CDR3 DNA: TGTGCCAGCAGCTTAATGCCTAGCGCGAGCACAGATACGCAGTATTTT.

J is TRBJ2-3 and V is TRBV5-1, with TRBD2 matching over 11 bases. Germline V gene sequence: CDR1 SGHRS, CDR2 YFSETQ. The CDR3 runs to 17 residues. V shed 4 bases and J 5 bases; nucleotides not matched to a gene: 12. In DNA, the CDR3 is TGCGCCAGCAGCCTCCTCTTGACTAGCGGGGATAAAGATACGCAGTATTTT. Protein sequence: CASSLLLTSGDKDTQYF.

There are a few counts of this clonotype. This chain uses TRBV7-2 with TRBJ1-1, with D perhaps matching TRBD1 (6 bases). Germline V gene data show CDR1 as SGHTA and CDR2 as FQGNSA. The germline V and J ends were trimmed by 5 bases and 4 bases, with 14 bases remaining between them. This CDR3 is built from 14 residues. CDR3 protein: CASSKGGVVTEAFF. CDR3 DNA: TGTGCCAGCAGCAAGGGGGGAGTGGTCACTGAAGCTTTCTTT.

This clonotype was recorded many times. The gene calls are TRBV12-3 or TRBV12-4 and TRBJ1-4, with a weak D call TRBD1 (6 bases). This CDR3 is 12 amino acids long. Trimming shortened V by 5 bases and J by 8 bases, and 9 bases separated the two germline ends. The CDR3 DNA reads TGTGCCAGCAGTACAGGGTTCGAAAAACTGTTTTTT. This codes for CASSTGFEKLFF.

This clonotype was detected once. The chain employs TRBV6-1 and TRBJ2-7; TRBD2 matches at 7 bases. The junction had 8 bases not matched to a gene; V was cut back by 2 bases and J by 1 base. CDR3 size: 16 residues. CDR1 and CDR2 from the germline V gene are MNHNS and SASEGT. The CDR3 loop reads CASSEFLGGGSYEQYF. The CDR3 region has the DNA TGTGCCAGCAGTGAATTCTTGGGGGGGGGATCCTACGAGCAGTACTTC.

This clonotype was detected ten times or more. The chain joins TRBV12-3 or TRBV12-4 to TRBJ1-4, with a tentative D call TRBD1 (6 bases). V lost 5 bases to trimming and J lost 7 bases, with 11 bases between them. The CDR3 consists of 13 residues. The CDR3 is CASSTRTAEKLFF. CDR3 in DNA: TGTGCCAGCAGTACCCGGACAGCTGAAAAACTGTTTTTT.

This clonotype turned up a few times. The V call is TRBV12-3 or TRBV12-4, the J call TRBJ2-5, with TRBD2 identical over 7 bases. V was clipped by 5 bases and J by 7 bases; unmatched bases: 10. This CDR3 spans 14 amino acids. CDR3 nucleotide sequence: TGTGCCAGCAGTCCGCGAGGACTAGACGGGACCCAGTACTTC. Translated, it gives CASSPRGLDGTQYF.

The rearrangement joins TRBV3-1 to TRBJ1-5; D not resolved. The germline V gene encodes CDR1 LGHDT and CDR2 YNNKEL (reference sequence). There are 16 residues in the CDR3. V was shortened by 3 bases and J by 0 bases, with 12 bases between the two germline ends. The CDR3 region has the DNA TGTGCCAGCAGCCATGGTTTATCGTATAGCAATCAGCCCCAGCATTTT. It codes for CASSHGLSYSNQPQHF.

This rearrangement joins TRBV28 to TRBJ1-2, with D maybe TRBD1 (5 bases). V shed 5 bases and J shed 8 bases, with 12 bases lying between them. The CDR3 extends over 12 amino acids. Germline V gene data show CDR1 as MDHEN and CDR2 as SYDVKM. CDR3 nucleotides: TGTGCCAGCAGTAGCAGGGTACGCGGCTACACCTTC. The encoded protein is CASSSRVRGYTF.

This clonotype was counted only a few times. The V call is TRBV4-2, the J call TRBJ2-1, with 8 bases matching TRBD2. Looked up from germline, CDR1 is LGHNA and CDR2 is YNFKEQ. The trim removed 0 bases at V and 4 bases at J, leaving 14 bases unmatched. This CDR3 has 19 amino acids. In DNA, the CDR3 is TGTGCCAGCAGCCAAGAGGGGCCACGGAGCGGGAGTAGGTACAATGAGCAGTTCTTC. This translates into CASSQEGPRSGSRYNEQFF.

This clonotype has more than one count but fewer than ten. This sequence joins TRBV3-1 and TRBJ2-2; D perhaps matches TRBD1 (6 bases). This CDR3 spans 16 amino acids. Germline-derived CDR1 and CDR2 are LGHDT and YNNKEL (reference sequence). Trimming cost V 0 bases and J 4 bases, with 12 bases left between them. CDR3 DNA: TGTGCCAGCAGCCAAGATCTGGCAGGGGTCACCGGGGAGCTGTTTTTT. It specifies CASSQDLAGVTGELFF.

The J gene is TRBJ2-5, the V gene TRBV3-1, with D tentatively TRBD1 or TRBD2 (5 bases each). Germline V gives CDR1 LGHDT, CDR2 YNNKEL (reference sequence). V lost 2 bases to trimming and J lost 4 bases, with 14 bases between them. The CDR3 runs to 15 residues. CDR3 protein: CASSQPREGRETQYF. CDR3 sequence (DNA): TGTGCCAGCAGCCAACCCCGAGAGGGGCGAGAGACCCAGTACTTC.

This clonotype showed up just a few times. The chain couples TRBV20-1 to TRBJ2-3; the D gene is possibly TRBD1 (5 bases). With 2 bases removed from V and 1 base from J, the gap between germline ends came to 7 bases. This CDR3 contains 13 residues. The germline CDR1 and CDR2 sequences are DFQATT and SNEGSKA (reference sequence). CDR3 nucleotides: TGCAGTGCTAGATGGGGCGGCACAGATACGCAGTATTTT. This codes for CSARWGGTDTQYF.

The rearrangement links TRBV2 to TRBJ2-7; a weak D match, TRBD2 (6 bases). V lost 4 bases to trimming and J lost 11 bases, with 12 bases between them. Germline-derived CDR1 and CDR2 are SNHLY and FYNNEI. This CDR3 is 11 amino acids long. The CDR3 loop is CASSGGGTEYF. The CDR3, as DNA: TGTGCCAGCAGTGGTGGGGGGACTGAGTACTTC.

This clonotype has more than one count but fewer than ten. The rearrangement joins TRBV12-3 or TRBV12-4 to TRBJ2-2; D gene uncertain. The CDR3 is made up of 12 amino acids. V was pared by 5 bases and J by 7 bases, with 8 bases between. CDR3 in DNA: TGTGCCAGCAGTATCTCGGGCGGGGAGCTGTTTTTT. It specifies CASSISGGELFF.